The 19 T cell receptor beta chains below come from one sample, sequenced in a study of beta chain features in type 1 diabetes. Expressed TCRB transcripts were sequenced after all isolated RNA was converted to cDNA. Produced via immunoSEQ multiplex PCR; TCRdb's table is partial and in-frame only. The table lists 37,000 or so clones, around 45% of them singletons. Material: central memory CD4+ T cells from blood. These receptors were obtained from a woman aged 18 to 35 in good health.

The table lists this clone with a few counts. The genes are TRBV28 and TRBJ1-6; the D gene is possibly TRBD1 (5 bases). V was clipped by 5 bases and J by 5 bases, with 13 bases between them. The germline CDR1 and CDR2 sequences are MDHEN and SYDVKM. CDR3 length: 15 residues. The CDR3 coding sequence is TGTGCCAGCAGTCCCCCCCGGGGGAATAATTCACCCCTCCACTTT. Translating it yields CASSPPRGNNSPLHF.

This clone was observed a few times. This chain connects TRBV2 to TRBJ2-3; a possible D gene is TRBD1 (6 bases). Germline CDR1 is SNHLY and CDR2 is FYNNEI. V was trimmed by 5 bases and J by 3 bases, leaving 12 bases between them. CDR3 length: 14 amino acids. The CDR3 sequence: CASSYQGSTDTQYF. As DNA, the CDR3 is TGTGCCAGCAGTTACCAGGGGTCAACAGATACGCAGTATTTT.

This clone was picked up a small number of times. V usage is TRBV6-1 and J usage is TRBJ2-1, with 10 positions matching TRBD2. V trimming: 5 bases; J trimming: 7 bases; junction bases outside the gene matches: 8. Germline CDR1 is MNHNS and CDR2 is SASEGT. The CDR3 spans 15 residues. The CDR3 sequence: CASSLAGGERNEQFF. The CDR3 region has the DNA TGTGCCAGCAGTTTAGCGGGAGGAGAAAGGAATGAGCAGTTCTTC.

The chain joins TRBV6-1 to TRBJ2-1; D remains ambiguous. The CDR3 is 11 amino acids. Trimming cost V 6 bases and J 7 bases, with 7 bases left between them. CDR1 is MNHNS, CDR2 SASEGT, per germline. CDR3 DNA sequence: TGTGCCAGCAGCGAACCGAATGAGCAGTTCTTC. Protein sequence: CASSEPNEQFF.

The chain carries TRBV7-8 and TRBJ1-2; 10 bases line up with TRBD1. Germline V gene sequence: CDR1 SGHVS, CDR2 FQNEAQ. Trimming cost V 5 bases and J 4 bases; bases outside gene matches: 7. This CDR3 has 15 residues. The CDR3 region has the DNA TGTGCCAGCAGCACCAGACAGGGGGCTGGCTATGGCTACACCTTC. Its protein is CASSTRQGAGYGYTF.

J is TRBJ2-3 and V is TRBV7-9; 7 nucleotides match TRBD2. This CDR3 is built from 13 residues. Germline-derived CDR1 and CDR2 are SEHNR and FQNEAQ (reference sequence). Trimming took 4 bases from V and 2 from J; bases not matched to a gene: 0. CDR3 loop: CASSWDYTDTQYF. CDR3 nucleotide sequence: TGTGCCAGCAGCTGGGACTACACAGATACGCAGTATTTT.

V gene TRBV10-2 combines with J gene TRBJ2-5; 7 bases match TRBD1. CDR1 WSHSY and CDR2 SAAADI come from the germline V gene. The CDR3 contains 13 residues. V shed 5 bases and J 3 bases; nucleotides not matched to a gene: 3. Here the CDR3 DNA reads TGCGCCAGCAGTTGGCAGGGGGAAGAGACCCAGTACTTC. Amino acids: CASSWQGEETQYF.

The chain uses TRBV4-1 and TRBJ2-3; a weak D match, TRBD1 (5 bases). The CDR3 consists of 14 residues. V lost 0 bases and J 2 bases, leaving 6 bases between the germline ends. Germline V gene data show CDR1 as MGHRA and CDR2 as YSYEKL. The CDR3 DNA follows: TGCGCCAGCAGCCAAGAACAGGTCACAGATACGCAGTATTTT. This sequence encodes CASSQEQVTDTQYF.

CDR3 bases: TGTGCCAGCAGTGCAACTACCTCGACAGGGTACCACGAGCAGTACTTC. It specifies CASSATTSTGYHEQYF. The J gene is TRBJ2-7, the V gene TRBV6-1, with TRBD1 identical over 7 bases. Germline V gene lookup returns CDR1 MNHNS and CDR2 SASEGT. V gave up 4 bases and J gave up 5 bases; unmatched junction bases: 14. This CDR3 comprises 16 residues.

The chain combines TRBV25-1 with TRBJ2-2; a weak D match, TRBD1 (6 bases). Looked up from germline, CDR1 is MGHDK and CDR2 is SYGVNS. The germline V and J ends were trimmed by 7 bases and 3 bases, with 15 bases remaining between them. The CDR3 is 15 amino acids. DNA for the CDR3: TGTGCCAGCAACCACAGGGACCGGGACACCGGGGAGCTGTTTTTT. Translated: CASNHRDRDTGELFF. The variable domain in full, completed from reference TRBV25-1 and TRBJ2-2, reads EADIYQTPRYLVIGTGKKITLECSQTMGHDKMYWYQQDPGMELHLIHYSYGVNSTEKGDLSSESTVSRIRTEHFPLTLESARPSHTSQYLCASNHRDRDTGELFFGEGSRLTVL.

This CDR3 is CASENLRETQYF. CDR3 in DNA: TGTGCCAGCGAGAACCTGCGGGAGACCCAGTACTTC. This chain uses TRBV6-1 with TRBJ2-5, with unresolved D. The V gene's germline CDR1 is MNHNS and CDR2 SASEGT. This CDR3 is built from 12 residues. Trimming pared 8 bases from V and 5 bases from J, leaving 12 bases between.

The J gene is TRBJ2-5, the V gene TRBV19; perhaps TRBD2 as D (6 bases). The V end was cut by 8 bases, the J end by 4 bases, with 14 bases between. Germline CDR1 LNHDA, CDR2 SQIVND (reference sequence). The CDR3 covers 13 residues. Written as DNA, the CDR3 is TGTGCCAGTGCGGGGCCCCGGGGAGAGACCCAGTACTTC. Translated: CASAGPRGETQYF.

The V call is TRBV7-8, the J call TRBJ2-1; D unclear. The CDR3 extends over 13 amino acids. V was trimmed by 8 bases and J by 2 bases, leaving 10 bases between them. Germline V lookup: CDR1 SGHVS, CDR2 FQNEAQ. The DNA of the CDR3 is TGTGCCAGCTTTTCCGGTGCCTACAATGAGCAGTTCTTC. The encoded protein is CASFSGAYNEQFF.

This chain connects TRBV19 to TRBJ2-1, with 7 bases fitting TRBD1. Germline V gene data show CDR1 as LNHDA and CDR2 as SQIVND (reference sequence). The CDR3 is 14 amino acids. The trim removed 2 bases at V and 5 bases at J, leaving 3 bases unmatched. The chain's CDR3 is CASSIRGLDNEQFF. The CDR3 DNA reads TGTGCCAGTAGTATAAGGGGGCTGGACAATGAGCAGTTCTTC.

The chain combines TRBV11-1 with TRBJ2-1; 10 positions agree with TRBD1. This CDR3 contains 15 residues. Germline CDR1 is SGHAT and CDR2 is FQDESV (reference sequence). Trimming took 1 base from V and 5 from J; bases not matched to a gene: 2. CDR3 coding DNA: TGTGCCAGCAGCTTAGGACAGGGGGCGAACAATGAGCAGTTCTTC. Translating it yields CASSLGQGANNEQFF.

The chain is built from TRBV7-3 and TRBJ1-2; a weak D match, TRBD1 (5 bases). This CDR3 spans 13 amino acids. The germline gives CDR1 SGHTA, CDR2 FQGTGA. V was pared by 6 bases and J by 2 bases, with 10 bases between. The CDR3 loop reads CASSPDRNYGYTF. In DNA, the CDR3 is TGTGCCAGCAGTCCCGACAGAAACTATGGCTACACCTTC.

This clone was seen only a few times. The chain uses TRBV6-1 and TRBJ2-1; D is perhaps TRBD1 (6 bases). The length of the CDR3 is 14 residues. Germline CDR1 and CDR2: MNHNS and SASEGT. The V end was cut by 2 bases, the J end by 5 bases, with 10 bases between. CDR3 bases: TGTGCCAGCAGTGAAAACAGGGTCCACAATGAGCAGTTCTTC. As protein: CASSENRVHNEQFF.

CDR3 residues: CAWRRQGAGEAFF. The CDR3 DNA reads as TGTGCCTGGAGGAGACAGGGGGCGGGTGAAGCTTTCTTT. The chain is built from TRBV30 and TRBJ1-1; TRBD1 aligns across 10 bases. This CDR3 is built from 13 residues. Losses at the gene ends were 3 bases for V and 7 bases for J; bases not matched to a gene: 5. Germline-derived CDR1 and CDR2 are GTSNPN and SVGIG (reference sequence).

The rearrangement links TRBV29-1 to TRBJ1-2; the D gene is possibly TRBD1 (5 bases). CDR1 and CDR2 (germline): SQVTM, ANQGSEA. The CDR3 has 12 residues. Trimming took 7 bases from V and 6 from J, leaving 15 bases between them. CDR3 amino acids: CSATDSFDGYTF. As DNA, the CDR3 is TGCAGCGCTACTGACAGCTTCGATGGCTACACCTTC.